The 29 T cell receptor beta chains presented below share a single source sample, sequenced in a study of blood T cells in healthy people across ages. It was with a sample-barcoded 5' primer and a J-beta primer mix that a second PCR of roughly 7 to 12 cycles was run. TCRdb re-analysed the 5' RACE reads in MiXCR, keeping a single row per CDR3 protein. The sample contains about 1.4 million distinct CDR3 sequences, 55% to 75% of which appear only once. The source material was blood. The receptors were gathered from a man aged 18 to 29 in good health.

The rearrangement joins TRBV20-1 to TRBJ2-7, with a weak D call TRBD2 (5 bases). Looked up from germline, CDR1 is DFQATT and CDR2 is SNEGSKA (reference sequence). V lost 1 base to trimming and J lost 5 bases, with 6 bases between them. This CDR3 spans 11 amino acids. The CDR3 DNA reads TGCAGTGCTAGAGTCGGGGACGAGCAGTACTTC. Translation gives CSARVGDEQYF.

The chain links TRBV27 to TRBJ1-2; 9 bases fit TRBD1. V lost 7 bases, J lost 4 bases, and 4 bases stayed unmatched. CDR1 MNHEY and CDR2 SMNVEV come from the germline V gene (reference sequence). The CDR3 extends over 13 amino acids. CDR3 amino acids: CASTGTGSYGYTF. The CDR3 nucleotides are TGTGCCAGCACCGGGACAGGGAGCTATGGCTACACCTTC.

This chain connects TRBV12-3 or TRBV12-4 to TRBJ2-7, with D possibly TRBD1 on 6 matching bases. The ends were cut back, 1 base at V and 4 bases at J, with 11 bases in the middle. The CDR3 spans 14 residues. Written as DNA, the CDR3 is TGTGCCAGCAGTTTAGAACAGGGACCATACGAGCAGTACTTC. Protein: CASSLEQGPYEQYF.

CDR3 residues: CSAVLAGGIFNEQFF. The DNA of the CDR3 is TGCAGTGCTGTGTTAGCGGGAGGAATTTTCAATGAGCAGTTCTTC. This sequence joins TRBV20-1 and TRBJ2-1, with 10 nucleotides matching TRBD2. The V segment lost 5 bases and the J segment 6 bases; nucleotides outside the gene matches: 10. The CDR3 runs to 15 residues. Germline V lookup: CDR1 DFQATT, CDR2 SNEGSKA (reference sequence).

The rearrangement links TRBV6-5 to TRBJ2-7; TRBD1 matches at 7 bases. The J call is uncertain, as TRBJ2-5 better fits the DNA end. Per germline, CDR1 MNHEY and CDR2 SVGAGI. The CDR3 is 15 residues long. Written as DNA, the CDR3 is TGTGCCAGCAGTTACTTGACAGGGTTACAAGAGACCCAGTACTTC. This encodes CASSYLTGLQETQYF.

The rearrangement joins TRBV20-1 to TRBJ2-7; D unresolved. This CDR3 region has 15 residues. Germline loops: CDR1 DFQATT, CDR2 SNEGSKA (reference sequence). Trimming shortened V by 2 bases and J by 0 bases, and 14 bases separated the two germline ends. The chain's CDR3 is CSARWLRKSSYEQYF. The CDR3 region has the DNA TGCAGTGCTAGATGGTTGCGTAAGAGCTCCTACGAGCAGTACTTC.

The chain recombines TRBV7-2 with TRBJ1-6; 7 bases are a match to TRBD1. V shed 5 bases, J shed 3 bases, and the junction held 4 bases outside the gene matches. This CDR3 spans 15 amino acids. CDR1 SGHTA and CDR2 FQGNSA come from the germline V gene. This CDR3 reads CASSRQGGYNSPLHF. The CDR3 DNA reads as TGTGCCAGCAGCAGACAGGGTGGCTATAATTCACCCCTCCACTTT.

This clonotype was detected only a few times. The genes are TRBV29-1 and TRBJ2-7; 7 positions match TRBD1. CDR1 is SQVTM, CDR2 ANQGSEA, per germline. Unmatched junction bases numbered 5, after V lost 7 bases and J lost 2 bases. This CDR3 has 12 amino acids. The CDR3 DNA follows: TGCAGCGCACGGGACAGACCCTACGAGCAGTACTTC. Translating it yields CSARDRPYEQYF.

Of note for this clonotype: Because the CDR3 is missing its conserved closing phenylalanine or tryptophan, this is likely a read error. The gene calls are TRBV12-3 or TRBV12-4 and TRBJ2-4; D not certain. The CDR3 covers 13 residues. Trimming cost V 1 base and J 9 bases, with 10 bases left between them. The CDR3 DNA reads as TGTGCCAGCAGTTTAGAGGCCCCACGCATTCAGTACTCC. Translation gives CASSLEAPRIQYS.

The V and J genes are TRBV5-5 and TRBJ2-1, with D unclear. This CDR3 contains 13 residues. V dropped 1 base and J dropped 8 bases, with 10 bases sitting between them. Germline CDR1 and CDR2: SGHKS and YYEKEE (reference sequence). CDR3 nucleotide sequence: TGTGCCAGCAGCTTGCCTAGTAGAGATGAGCAGTTCTTC. This sequence encodes CASSLPSRDEQFF.

The chain recombines TRBV4-3 with TRBJ2-2; TRBD2 matches 8 bases. The CDR3 is 17 amino acids. The trim removed 0 bases at V and 3 bases at J, leaving 6 bases unmatched. The germline V gene encodes CDR1 LGHNA and CDR2 YSLEER. In DNA, the CDR3 is TGCGCCAGCAGCCAAGAAGCGGGGGTTTATTACACCGGGGAGCTGTTTTTT. Translation gives CASSQEAGVYYTGELFF.

Only a few counts were recorded for this clonotype. The chain is built from TRBV7-9 and TRBJ1-4; D is ambiguous. There are 15 residues in the CDR3. Germline V gene sequence: CDR1 SEHNR, CDR2 FQNEAQ (reference sequence). Trimming removed 5 bases at V and 10 bases at J, with 20 bases between. The CDR3 DNA reads TGTGCCAGCAGCCTCGACGGGGAACCCACCGGAAAACTGTTTTTT. Translation: CASSLDGEPTGKLFF.

This clonotype has a handful of counts. The rearrangement joins TRBV2 to TRBJ2-6; D gene unclear. CDR1 and CDR2 (germline): SNHLY, FYNNEI. The V and J ends lost 10 bases and 3 bases respectively, with 4 bases between them. This CDR3 has 11 amino acids. The CDR3 DNA follows: TGTGCCAATGTTGGGGCCAACGTCCTGACTTTC. It codes for CANVGANVLTF.

This chain joins TRBV29-1 and TRBJ2-5; TRBD2 matches at 14 bases. The CDR3 covers 21 residues. With 3 bases clipped from V and 11 bases from J, the junction kept 29 bases outside the gene matches. Germline V gene sequence: CDR1 SQVTM, CDR2 ANQGSEA. The CDR3 sequence is CSVDTGAGLAGVRGAYNEQYF. The CDR3 DNA is TGCAGCGTTGATACGGGGGCGGGACTAGCGGGAGTGAGGGGGGCCTACAATGAGCAGTACTTC. Full variable domain (remainder filled in from reference TRBV29-1 and TRBJ2-5): SAVISQKPSRDICQRGTSLTIQCQVDSQVTMMFWYRQQPGQSLTLIATANQGSEATYESGFVIDKFPISRPNLTFSTLTVSNMSPEDSSIYLCSVDTGAGLAGVRGAYNEQYFGPGTRLLVL.

The genes are TRBV28 and TRBJ2-5; TRBD2 aligns across 12 bases. Germline-derived CDR1 and CDR2 are MDHEN and SYDVKM. The CDR3 is 16 residues long. After removal of 6 bases from V and 0 bases from J, the junction contained 5 bases not matched to a gene. The CDR3, as DNA: TGTGCCAGCAGCCGTCTAGCGGGAGGGTACCAAGAGACCCAGTACTTC. As protein: CASSRLAGGYQETQYF. The variable domain in full, with the rest retrieved from reference TRBV28 and TRBJ2-5, is DVKVTQSSRYLVKRTGEKVFLECVQDMDHENMFWYRQDPGLGLRLIYFSYDVKMKEKGDIPEGYSVSREKKERFSLILESASTNQTSMYLCASSRLAGGYQETQYFGPGTRLLVL.

With respect to this clonotype: An end of the junction does not agree with germline; a read error may underlie this. The chain has TRBV29-1 and TRBJ2-5; D may match TRBD1 or TRBD2 (5 bases each). The CDR3 is 13 residues long. Germline assignment: CDR1 SQVTM and CDR2 ANQGSEA. The CDR3 reads CSVITGTTEAQYF. The CDR3 region has the DNA TGCAGCGTCATAACCGGGACCACAGAGGCCCAGTACTTC.

This rearrangement joins TRBV20-1 to TRBJ2-2; a possible D gene is TRBD2 (6 bases). Germline CDR1 and CDR2: DFQATT and SNEGSKA (reference sequence). V was clipped by 1 base and J by 1 base, with 22 bases between them. The CDR3 spans 19 residues. The CDR3 reads CSARAVWRGPTVNTGELFF. In DNA, the CDR3 is TGCAGTGCTAGAGCGGTATGGCGGGGCCCGACAGTGAACACCGGGGAGCTGTTTTTT.

The chain joins TRBV7-2 to TRBJ2-3, with 9 bases that match TRBD2. The V gene's germline CDR1 is SGHTA and CDR2 FQGNSA. With V trimmed by 0 bases and J by 4 bases, 2 bases remained unmatched. There are 15 residues in the CDR3. The CDR3 DNA reads TGTGCCAGCAGCTTAGCTAGCGGGAGTGCAGATACGCAGTATTTT. Amino acids: CASSLASGSADTQYF.

This clonotype was seen a handful of times. The chain is built from TRBV6-6 and TRBJ2-7, with D possibly matching TRBD2 (6 bases). The germline gives CDR1 MNHNY, CDR2 SVGAGI (reference sequence). V lost 5 bases, J lost 2 bases, and 16 bases lay in between. The CDR3 runs 15 residues. CDR3: CASSQRAGPTYEQYF. CDR3 coding DNA: TGTGCCAGCAGTCAAAGGGCGGGACCTACCTACGAGCAGTACTTC.

V usage is TRBV4-1 and J usage is TRBJ2-6; 9 nucleotides align to TRBD1. This CDR3 region has 19 residues. The trim removed 6 bases at V and 0 bases at J, leaving 12 bases unmatched. Germline assignment: CDR1 MGHRA and CDR2 YSYEKL. Written as DNA, the CDR3 is TGCGCCAGCAGTTCTATTCCGGGACAGGGCCTCTCTGGGGCCAACGTCCTGACTTTC. It translates to CASSSIPGQGLSGANVLTF.

In its sample, this clonotype was seen once. The chain couples TRBV4-1 to TRBJ2-2; no clear D. The V end lost 0 bases, the J end lost 2 bases, and 10 bases lay between the germline ends. The germline CDR1 and CDR2 sequences are MGHRA and YSYEKL. The CDR3 length is 16 residues. The CDR3 protein is CASSQETHSNTGELFF. The CDR3 nucleotides read TGCGCCAGCAGCCAAGAAACCCACAGTAACACCGGGGAGCTGTTTTTT.

The chain carries TRBV12-3 or TRBV12-4 and TRBJ1-5; no reliable D call. This CDR3 contains 12 residues. Trimming cost V 7 bases and J 7 bases, with 11 bases left between them. CDR3 bases: TGTGCCAGCACAACCGGTTGGCAGCCCCAGCATTTT. It codes for CASTTGWQPQHF.

The chain carries TRBV29-1 and TRBJ2-7; possibly TRBD1 for D (5 bases). The germline V gene encodes CDR1 SQVTM and CDR2 ANQGSEA. V was cut by 5 bases and J by 6 bases, with 17 bases left in between. The CDR3 is 13 amino acids. The CDR3 spells CSVKIGRTSEQYF. CDR3 nucleotides: TGCAGCGTTAAGATCGGTAGGACATCCGAGCAGTACTTC.

The J gene is TRBJ2-5, the V gene TRBV12-3 or TRBV12-4; D is undetermined. Trimming cost V 2 bases and J 11 bases, with 15 bases left between them. The CDR3 is 13 residues long. The CDR3 sequence: CASSLYFANEQYF. CDR3 DNA: TGTGCCAGCAGTTTATATTTTGCCAATGAGCAGTACTTC.

V and J are TRBV6-5 and TRBJ2-1; D could derive from TRBD1 or TRBD2 (8 bases each). The CDR3 is made up of 16 amino acids. Germline V CDR1 and CDR2: MNHEY, SVGAGI. Trimming left V 5 bases short and J 8 bases short, with 22 bases between. The CDR3 protein is CASSPSGGSAGDEQFF. The CDR3 nucleotides read TGTGCCAGCAGTCCCTCAGGGGGCTCAGCGGGAGATGAGCAGTTCTTC.

The table lists this clonotype with a few counts. This chain links TRBV27 with TRBJ2-4; TRBD1 aligns across 7 bases. With the DNA end fitting TRBJ2-7 better, the J assignment may be wrong. The length of the CDR3 is 15 residues. From germline, CDR1 is MNHEY and CDR2 SMNVEV (reference sequence). The CDR3 DNA is TGTGCCAGCAGTTCCACAGGGGTTAGATCCTACGAGCAGTACTTC. It specifies CASSSTGVRSYEQYF.

There are a few counts of this clonotype. The chain joins TRBV2 to TRBJ2-1, with a weak D call TRBD1 (6 bases). Germline assignment: CDR1 SNHLY and CDR2 FYNNEI. The germline V and J ends were trimmed by 8 bases and 8 bases, with 10 bases remaining between them. The CDR3 sequence is 11 residues long. This CDR3 reads CASPRGHEQFF. The CDR3 DNA reads as TGTGCCAGCCCCAGGGGTCATGAGCAGTTCTTC.

This chain links TRBV6-5 with TRBJ2-5; D may be TRBD1 (6 bases). Trimming took off 4 bases at V and 1 base at J, with 19 bases between the two ends. Germline V gene sequence: CDR1 MNHEY, CDR2 SVGAGI. The CDR3 length is 17 residues. The chain's CDR3 is CASSSQPTRTVQETQYF. In nucleotides, the CDR3 is TGTGCCAGCAGTTCCCAACCCACCCGGACAGTCCAAGAGACCCAGTACTTC.

The chain carries TRBV28 and TRBJ1-6; no definite D call. Germline loops: CDR1 MDHEN, CDR2 SYDVKM. This CDR3 region has 14 residues. V was clipped by 6 bases and J by 6 bases, with 12 bases between them. The CDR3 spells CASSLLGGNSPLHF. CDR3 bases: TGTGCCAGCAGCCTGCTGGGAGGTAATTCACCCCTCCACTTT.